A single sample is the source of the 7 T cell receptor beta chains below, sequenced in a study of radiation and T cells in renal cell carcinoma (dated by TCRdb to between 2020 and 2021). The meaning of the sample's time point label: baseline pretreatment blood. The sample's treatment or condition label, decoded: 15 Gy SBRT to primary tumor, nephrectomy 4 weeks later. Library method: the immunoSEQ multiplex PCR assay. Entries here come from immuneACCESS through TCRdb and include only in-frame sequences with V and J called. Some clones fail to appear in such tables; in the studies checked, an unresolved V gene covers under half of the shortfall, and the cause of the remainder is unknown. The sample data list roughly 150,000 clones, and roughly nine tenths of these were observed just once. The ten most abundant clones make up 4.1% of the sample. Source: blood, taken from a patient whose treatment included radiotherapy and nephrectomy. These receptors originate from a woman between 70 and 85 years old with renal cell carcinoma.

This chain joins TRBV4-3 and TRBJ2-3, with 8 bases aligning to TRBD2. The V gene end was trimmed by 4 bases and the J gene end by 2 bases; junction bases not matched to a gene: 8. The CDR3 runs 16 residues. Per the germline V gene, CDR1 is LGHNA and CDR2 is YSLEER. The CDR3 loop reads CASSRTGTRSTDTQYF. Written as DNA, the CDR3 is TGCGCCAGCAGCCGAACCGGGACTAGGTCCACAGATACGCAGTATTTT.

The chain uses TRBV19 and TRBJ1-5, with unresolved D. The V end lost 1 base, the J end lost 4 bases, and 11 bases lay between the germline ends. Germline V gene data show CDR1 as LNHDA and CDR2 as SQIVND (reference sequence). The CDR3 is 15 amino acids. The CDR3 loop reads CASSIGNSPNQPQHF. The CDR3 nucleotides are TGTGCCAGTAGTATAGGGAACAGCCCAAATCAGCCCCAGCATTTT.

The V call is TRBV28, the J call TRBJ1-2; the match to TRBD1 covers 9 bases. The junction had 10 bases not matched to a gene; V was cut back by 6 bases and J by 2 bases. This CDR3 region has 16 residues. CDR1 is MDHEN and CDR2 is SYDVKM in the germline V gene. As DNA, the CDR3 is TGTGCCAGCAGACCGGGACAGGGTTTGTGGAACTATGGCTACACCTTC. Its translation: CASRPGQGLWNYGYTF.

The V gene is TRBV20-1, the J gene TRBJ2-7; D uncertain. V was clipped by 3 bases and J by 6 bases, with 9 bases between them. From germline, CDR1 is DFQATT and CDR2 SNEGSKA (reference sequence). The CDR3 length is 11 residues. CDR3 in amino acids: CSARTGPEQYF. The DNA for the CDR3 is TGCAGTGCTAGGACGGGCCCCGAGCAGTACTTC.

The chain joins TRBV21-1 to TRBJ2-3; the table's D call, TRBD2, has no DNA check behind it. TRBV21-1 is tagged as a pseudogene. The CDR3 runs 16 residues. This CDR3 is CASSKGRETRTDTQYF. CDR3 bases: TGTGCCAGCAGCAAGGGGCGGGAGACCCGCACAGATACGCAGTATTTT.

The chain uses TRBV6-5 and TRBJ1-1; possible D gene TRBD1, 5 bases. Germline V gene sequence: CDR1 MNHEY, CDR2 SVGAGI. The CDR3 length is 13 residues. Trimming shortened V by 7 bases and J by 6 bases, and 15 bases separated the two germline ends. The CDR3: CASTVTGRAEAFF. The CDR3 DNA reads TGTGCCAGCACCGTCACAGGAAGGGCTGAAGCTTTCTTT.

The chain joins TRBV19 to TRBJ2-7; 7 positions agree with TRBD1. The CDR3 consists of 12 residues. Trimming cost V 5 bases and J 7 bases; bases outside gene matches: 5. Germline assignment: CDR1 LNHDA and CDR2 SQIVND (reference sequence). The CDR3 reads CASSHRGGEQYF. In nucleotides, the CDR3 is TGTGCCAGTAGTCACAGGGGCGGGGAGCAGTACTTC.